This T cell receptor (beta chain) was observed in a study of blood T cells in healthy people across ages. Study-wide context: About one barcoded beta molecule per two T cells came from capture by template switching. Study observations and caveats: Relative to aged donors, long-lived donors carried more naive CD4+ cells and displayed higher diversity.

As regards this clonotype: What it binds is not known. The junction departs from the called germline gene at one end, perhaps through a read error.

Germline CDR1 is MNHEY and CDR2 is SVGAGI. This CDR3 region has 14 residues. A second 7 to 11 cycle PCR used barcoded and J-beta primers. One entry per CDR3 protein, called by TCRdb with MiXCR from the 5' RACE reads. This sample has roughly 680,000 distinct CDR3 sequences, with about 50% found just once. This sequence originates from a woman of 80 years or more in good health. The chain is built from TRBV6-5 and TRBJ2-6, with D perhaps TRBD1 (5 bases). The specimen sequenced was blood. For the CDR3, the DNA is TGTACCACCAGAGGAGTTGCTGGGGCCGACGTCCTGACTTTC. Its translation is CTTRGVAGADVLTF.